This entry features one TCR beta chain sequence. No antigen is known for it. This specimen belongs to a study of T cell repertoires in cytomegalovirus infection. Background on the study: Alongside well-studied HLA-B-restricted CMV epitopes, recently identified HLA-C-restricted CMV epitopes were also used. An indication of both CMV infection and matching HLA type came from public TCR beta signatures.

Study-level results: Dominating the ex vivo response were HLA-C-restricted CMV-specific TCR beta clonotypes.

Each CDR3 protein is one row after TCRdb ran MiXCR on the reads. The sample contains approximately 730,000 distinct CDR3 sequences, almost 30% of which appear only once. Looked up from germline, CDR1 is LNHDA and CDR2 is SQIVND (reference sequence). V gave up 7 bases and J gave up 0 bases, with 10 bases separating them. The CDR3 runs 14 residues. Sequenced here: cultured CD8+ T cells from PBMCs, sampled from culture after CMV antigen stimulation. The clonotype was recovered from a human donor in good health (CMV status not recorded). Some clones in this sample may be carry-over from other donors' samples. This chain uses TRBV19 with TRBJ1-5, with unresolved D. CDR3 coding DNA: TGTGCCAGTAACCCCAAAATTAGCAATCAGCCCCAGCATTTT. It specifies CASNPKISNQPQHF.